This TCR beta chain was profiled in a study of blood T cell repertoires in COVID-19. Using immunoSEQ multiplex PCR, the repertoire was profiled, and TCRdb retains in-frame clones only, with some absent. In the table there are approximately 170,000 clones, 81% of which are singletons. The CDR3 contains 15 residues. CDR1 and CDR2 from the germline V gene are MDHEN and SYDVKM. V lost 5 bases to trimming and J lost 9 bases, with 17 bases between them. The clonotype comes from a man between 60 and 75 years old with active or convalescent COVID-19. Sequenced input: peripheral blood. The J gene is TRBJ1-6, the V gene TRBV28, with a possible D match to TRBD1 (5 bases). The CDR3 loop is CASSPRGVQGSPLHF. The CDR3 coding sequence is TGTGCCAGCAGTCCTCGTGGGGTGCAGGGTTCACCCCTCCACTTT.